A single T cell receptor beta chain is shown here with its context. The sample originates from a study of control samples from healthy donors and cancer patients. V shed 4 bases, J shed 6 bases, and the junction held 7 bases outside the gene matches. Germline loops: CDR1 KGHSH, CDR2 LQKENI. The CDR3 contains 14 residues. The data were produced by immunoSEQ multiplex PCR, yet TCRdb's version contains in-frame clones alone and is incomplete. The data show roughly 120,000 clones, roughly 89% seen once. Sequenced sample: blood. V usage is TRBV18 and J usage is TRBJ1-2; 8 nucleotides agree with TRBD1. This clonotype was sampled from a man younger than 40 in good health. This CDR3 is CASSRDRLEDGYTF. For the CDR3, the DNA is TGTGCCAGCTCACGGGACAGGTTGGAGGATGGCTACACCTTC.